This T cell receptor (beta chain) was captured by sequencing in a study of blood T cell repertoires in COVID-19. Sequencing was performed with immunoSEQ multiplex PCR; in TCRdb, only in-frame clones are kept and a portion is missing. Among about 110,000 clones listed, nearly 90% were seen once. CDR1 and CDR2 (germline): MGHRA, YSYEKL. The ends lost 0 bases at V and 4 bases at J; junction bases unmatched: 13. CDR3 length equals 18 residues. This receptor was identified in a human donor in a cohort sampled during active COVID-19. Sequenced sample: peripheral blood. The chain joins TRBV4-1 to TRBJ1-1, with TRBD1 matching over 8 bases. The CDR3 coding sequence is TGCGCCAGCAGCCAAGAAGTTTTTTTGGGGACAGGCGGCACTGAAGCTTTCTTT. This codes for CASSQEVFLGTGGTEAFF.